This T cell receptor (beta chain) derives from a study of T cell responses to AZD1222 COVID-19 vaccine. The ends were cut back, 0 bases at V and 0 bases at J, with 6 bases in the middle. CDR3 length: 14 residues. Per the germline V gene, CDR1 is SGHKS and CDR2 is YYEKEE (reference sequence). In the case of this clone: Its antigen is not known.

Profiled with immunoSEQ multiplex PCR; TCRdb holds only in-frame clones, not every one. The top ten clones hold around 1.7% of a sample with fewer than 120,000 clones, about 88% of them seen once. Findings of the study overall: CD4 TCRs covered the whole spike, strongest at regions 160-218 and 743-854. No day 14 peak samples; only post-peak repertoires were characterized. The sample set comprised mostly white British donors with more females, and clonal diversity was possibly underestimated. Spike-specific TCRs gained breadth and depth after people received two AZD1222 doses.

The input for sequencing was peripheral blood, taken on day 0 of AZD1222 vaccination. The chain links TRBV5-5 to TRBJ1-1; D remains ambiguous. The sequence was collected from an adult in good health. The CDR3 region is CASSLGTVNTEAFF. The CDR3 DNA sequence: TGTGCCAGCAGCTTGGGCACGGTGAACACTGAAGCTTTCTTT.